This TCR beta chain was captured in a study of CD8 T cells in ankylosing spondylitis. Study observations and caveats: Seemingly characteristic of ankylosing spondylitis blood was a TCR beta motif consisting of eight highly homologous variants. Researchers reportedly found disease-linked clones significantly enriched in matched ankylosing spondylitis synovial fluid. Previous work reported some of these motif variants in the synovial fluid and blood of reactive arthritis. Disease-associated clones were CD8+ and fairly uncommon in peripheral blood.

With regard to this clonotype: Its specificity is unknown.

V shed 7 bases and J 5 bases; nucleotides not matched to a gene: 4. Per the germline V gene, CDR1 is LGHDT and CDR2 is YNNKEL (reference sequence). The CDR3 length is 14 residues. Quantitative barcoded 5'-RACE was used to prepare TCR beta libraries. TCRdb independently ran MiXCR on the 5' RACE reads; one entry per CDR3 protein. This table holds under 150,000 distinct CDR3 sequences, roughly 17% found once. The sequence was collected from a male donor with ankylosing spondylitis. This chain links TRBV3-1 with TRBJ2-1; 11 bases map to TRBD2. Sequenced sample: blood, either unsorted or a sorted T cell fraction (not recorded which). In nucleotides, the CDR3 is TGTGCCAGCACCGGACTAGCGGGTGACAATGAGCAGTTCTTC. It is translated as CASTGLAGDNEQFF.